This entry features one TCR beta chain sequence. There is no known antigen for this receptor. No much larger clone is present one base from it, and per-base qualities are unavailable. CDR1 MDHEN and CDR2 SYDVKM were looked up in the germline V gene. The CDR3 covers 17 residues, taking in both the cysteine and the phenylalanine. Of the read, only the CDR3 DNA is kept; its 51 bases are in frame from base 1. V is cut by 7 bases and J by 0 bases, and the space between the germline ends is 22 bases. These data belong to a study of T cells of healthy individuals (dated by TCRdb to 2016 to 2019). The library came from 5' RACE. TCRdb names Illumina MiSeq as the instrument used. TCRdb reworked the public reads: Q25 trimming with fastp, MiXCR clone assembly, productive beta chains retained. CDR3 protein sequences are deduplicated, and each keeps its most common genes and DNA. Present in this sample are 95,000 to 100,000 distinct CDR3 sequences, roughly a sixth of which were seen just once. Clones ranked in the top ten supply approximately 6% of the sample.

The clonotype was recovered from a human donor in good health. The chain is assembled from TRBV28 and TRBJ2-7; tentative D gene TRBD2, with 6 bases matching. The CDR3 is CASTPPGRGPTSYEQYF. Here is the DNA: TGTGCCAGCACCCCACCGGGGCGGGGCCCCACCTCCTACGAGCAGTACTTC.